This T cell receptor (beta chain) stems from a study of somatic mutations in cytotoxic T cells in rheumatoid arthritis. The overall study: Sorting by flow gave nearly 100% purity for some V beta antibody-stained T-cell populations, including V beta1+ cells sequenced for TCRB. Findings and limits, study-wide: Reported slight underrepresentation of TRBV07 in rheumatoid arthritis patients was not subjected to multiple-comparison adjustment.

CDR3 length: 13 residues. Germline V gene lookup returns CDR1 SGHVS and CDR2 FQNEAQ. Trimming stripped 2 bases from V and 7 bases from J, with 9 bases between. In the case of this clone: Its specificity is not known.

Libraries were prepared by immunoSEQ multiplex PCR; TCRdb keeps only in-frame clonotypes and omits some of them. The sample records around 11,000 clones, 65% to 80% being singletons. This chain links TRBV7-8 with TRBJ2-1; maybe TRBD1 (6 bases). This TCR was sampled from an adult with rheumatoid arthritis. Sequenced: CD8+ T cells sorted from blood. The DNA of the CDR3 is TGTGCCAGCAGCTTAACAGGGTGGAATGAGCAGTTCTTC. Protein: CASSLTGWNEQFF.